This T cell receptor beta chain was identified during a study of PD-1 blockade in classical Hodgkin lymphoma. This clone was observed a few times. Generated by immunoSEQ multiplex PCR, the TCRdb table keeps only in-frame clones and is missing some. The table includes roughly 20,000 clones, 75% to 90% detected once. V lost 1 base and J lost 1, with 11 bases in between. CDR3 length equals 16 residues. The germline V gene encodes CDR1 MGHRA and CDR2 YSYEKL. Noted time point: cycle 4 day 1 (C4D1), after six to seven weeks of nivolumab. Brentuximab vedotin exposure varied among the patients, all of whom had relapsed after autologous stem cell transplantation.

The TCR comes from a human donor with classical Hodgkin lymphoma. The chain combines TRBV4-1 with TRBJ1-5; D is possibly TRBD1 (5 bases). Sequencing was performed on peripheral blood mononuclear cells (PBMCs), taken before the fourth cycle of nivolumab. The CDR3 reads CASSQGKGVSNQPQHF. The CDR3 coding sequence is TGCGCCAGCAGCCAAGGGAAAGGGGTAAGCAATCAGCCCCAGCATTTT.